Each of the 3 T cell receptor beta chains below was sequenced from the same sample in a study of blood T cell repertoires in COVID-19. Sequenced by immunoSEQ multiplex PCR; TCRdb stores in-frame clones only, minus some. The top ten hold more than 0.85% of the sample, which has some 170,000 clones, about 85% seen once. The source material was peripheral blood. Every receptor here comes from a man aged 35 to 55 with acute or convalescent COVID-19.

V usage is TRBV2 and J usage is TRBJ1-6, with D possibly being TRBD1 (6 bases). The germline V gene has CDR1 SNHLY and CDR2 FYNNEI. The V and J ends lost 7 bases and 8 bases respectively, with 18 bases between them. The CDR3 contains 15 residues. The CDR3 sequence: CASTLWGGRDSPLHF. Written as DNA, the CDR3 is TGTGCCAGCACCTTATGGGGGGGGCGAGATTCACCCCTCCACTTT.

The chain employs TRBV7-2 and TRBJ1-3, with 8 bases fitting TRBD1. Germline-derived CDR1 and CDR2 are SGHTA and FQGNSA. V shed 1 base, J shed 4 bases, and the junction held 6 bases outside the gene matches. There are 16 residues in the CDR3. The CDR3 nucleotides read TGTGCCAGCAGCTTAGTGGTCAGGGGGCCAGGAAACACCATATATTTT. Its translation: CASSLVVRGPGNTIYF. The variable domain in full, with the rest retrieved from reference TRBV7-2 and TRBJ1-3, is GAGVSQSPSNKVTEKGKDVELRCDPISGHTALYWYRQSLGQGLEFLIYFQGNSAPDKSGLPSDRFSAERTGGSVSTLTIQRTQQEDSAVYLCASSLVVRGPGNTIYFGEGSWLTVV.

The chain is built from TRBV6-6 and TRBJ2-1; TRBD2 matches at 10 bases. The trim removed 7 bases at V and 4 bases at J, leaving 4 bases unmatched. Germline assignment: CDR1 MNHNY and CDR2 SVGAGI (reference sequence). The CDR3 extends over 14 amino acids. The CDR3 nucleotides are TGTGCCAGCACAAGCGGGGGGGGTTACAATGAGCAGTTCTTC. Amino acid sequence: CASTSGGGYNEQFF.